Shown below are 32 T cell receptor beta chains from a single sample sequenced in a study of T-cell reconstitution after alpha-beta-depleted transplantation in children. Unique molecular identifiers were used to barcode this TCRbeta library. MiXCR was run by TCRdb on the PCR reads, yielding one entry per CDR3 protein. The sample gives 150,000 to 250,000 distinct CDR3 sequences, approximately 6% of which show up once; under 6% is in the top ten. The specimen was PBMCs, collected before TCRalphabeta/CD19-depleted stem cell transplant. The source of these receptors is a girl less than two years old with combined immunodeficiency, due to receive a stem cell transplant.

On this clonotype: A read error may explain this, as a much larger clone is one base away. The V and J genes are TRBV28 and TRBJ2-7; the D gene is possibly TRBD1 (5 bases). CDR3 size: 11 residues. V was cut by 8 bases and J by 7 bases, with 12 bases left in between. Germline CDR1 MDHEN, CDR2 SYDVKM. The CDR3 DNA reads TGTGCCAGCGGGGCACGACTGGAGCAGTACTTC. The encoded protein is CASGARLEQYF. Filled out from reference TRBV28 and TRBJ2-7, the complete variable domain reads DVKVTQSSRYLVKRTGEKVFLECVQDMDHENMFWYRQDPGLGLRLIYFSYDVKMKEKGDIPEGYSVSREKKERFSLILESASTNQTSMYLCASGARLEQYFGPGTRLTVT.

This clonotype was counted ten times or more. CDR3 DNA sequence: TGCAGTGCTAGAGGGGGACTAGCGGGAGCAGGGGAGCAGTACTTC. Translation: CSARGGLAGAGEQYF. The chain links TRBV20-1 to TRBJ2-7, with TRBD2 matching over 14 bases. Germline CDR1 is DFQATT and CDR2 is SNEGSKA (reference sequence). V shed 1 base, J shed 7 bases, and the junction held 6 bases outside the gene matches. The CDR3 covers 15 residues.

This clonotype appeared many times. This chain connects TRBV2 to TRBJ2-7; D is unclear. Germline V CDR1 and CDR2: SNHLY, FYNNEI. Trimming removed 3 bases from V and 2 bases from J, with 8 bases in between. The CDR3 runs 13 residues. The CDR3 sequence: CASSDGRPYEQYF. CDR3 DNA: TGTGCCAGCAGTGATGGCAGACCCTACGAGCAGTACTTC. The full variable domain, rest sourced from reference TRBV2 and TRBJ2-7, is EPEVTQTPSHQVTQMGQEVILRCVPISNHLYFYWYRQILGQKVEFLVSFYNNEISEKSEIFDDQFSVERPDGSNFTLKIRSTKLEDSAMYFCASSDGRPYEQYFGPGTRLTVT.

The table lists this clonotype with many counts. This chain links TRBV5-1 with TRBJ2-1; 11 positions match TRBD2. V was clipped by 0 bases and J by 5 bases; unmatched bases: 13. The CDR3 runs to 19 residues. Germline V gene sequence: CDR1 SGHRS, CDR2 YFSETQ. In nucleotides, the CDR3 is TGCGCCAGCAGCTTGGTAGCGGTAGGGCTAGCGGGAGGCCACAATGAGCAGTTCTTC. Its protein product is CASSLVAVGLAGGHNEQFF.

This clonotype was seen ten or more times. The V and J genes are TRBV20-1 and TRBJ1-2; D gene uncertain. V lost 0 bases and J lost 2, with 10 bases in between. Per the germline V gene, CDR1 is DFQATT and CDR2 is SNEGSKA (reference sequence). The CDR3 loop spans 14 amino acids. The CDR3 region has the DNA TGCAGTGCTAGAGAGCACAGCCGAAACTATGGCTACACCTTC. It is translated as CSAREHSRNYGYTF.

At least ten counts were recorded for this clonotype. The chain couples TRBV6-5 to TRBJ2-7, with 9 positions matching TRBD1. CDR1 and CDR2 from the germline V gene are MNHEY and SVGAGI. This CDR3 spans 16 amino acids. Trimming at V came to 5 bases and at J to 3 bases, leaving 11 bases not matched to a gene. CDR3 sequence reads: CASSLSDRDRVYEQYF. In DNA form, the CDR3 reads TGTGCCAGCAGTCTGTCGGACCGGGACAGGGTCTACGAGCAGTACTTC.

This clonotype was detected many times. For the CDR3, the DNA is TGTGCCAGCGGCGCGGGGGACTCCTACGAGCAGTACTTC. This translates into CASGAGDSYEQYF. This chain uses TRBV3-1 with TRBJ2-7; the match to TRBD2 covers 7 bases. CDR1 is LGHDT and CDR2 is YNNKEL in the germline V gene (reference sequence). After removal of 8 bases from V and 0 bases from J, the junction contained 4 bases not matched to a gene. The CDR3 sequence is 13 residues long.

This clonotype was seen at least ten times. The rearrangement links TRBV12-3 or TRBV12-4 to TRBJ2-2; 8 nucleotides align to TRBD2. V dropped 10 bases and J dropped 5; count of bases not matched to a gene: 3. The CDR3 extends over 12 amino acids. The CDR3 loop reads CANGGDTGELFF. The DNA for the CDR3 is TGTGCCAACGGGGGGGATACCGGGGAGCTGTTTTTT.

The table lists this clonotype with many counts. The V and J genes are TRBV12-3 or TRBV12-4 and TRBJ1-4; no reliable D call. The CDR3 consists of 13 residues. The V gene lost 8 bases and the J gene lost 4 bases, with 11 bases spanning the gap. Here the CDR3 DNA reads TGTGCCAGCTCCAGGAGGGTTAATGAAAAACTGTTTTTT. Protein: CASSRRVNEKLFF.

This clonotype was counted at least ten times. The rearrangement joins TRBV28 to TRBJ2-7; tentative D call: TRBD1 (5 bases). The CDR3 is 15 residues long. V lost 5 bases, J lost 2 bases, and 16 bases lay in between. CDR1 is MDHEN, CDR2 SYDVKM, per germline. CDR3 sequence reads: CASSQAPQGTYEQYF. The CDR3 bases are TGTGCCAGCAGTCAGGCCCCCCAGGGAACCTACGAGCAGTACTTC.

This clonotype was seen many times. CDR3 in DNA: TGCGCCAGCAGCCCGGGACCACAAGAGACCCAGTACTTC. Its protein product is CASSPGPQETQYF. The V gene is TRBV5-1, the J gene TRBJ2-5; D may match TRBD1 or TRBD2 (5 bases each). Germline V gene sequence: CDR1 SGHRS, CDR2 YFSETQ. The CDR3 runs 13 residues. V lost 4 bases to trimming and J lost 2 bases, with 9 bases between them. Full variable domain (missing parts from reference TRBV5-1 and TRBJ2-5): KAGVTQTPRYLIKTRGQQVTLSCSPISGHRSVSWYQQTPGQGLQFLFEYFSETQRNKGNFPGRFSGRQFSNSRSEMNVSTLELGDSALYLCASSPGPQETQYFGPGTRLLVL.

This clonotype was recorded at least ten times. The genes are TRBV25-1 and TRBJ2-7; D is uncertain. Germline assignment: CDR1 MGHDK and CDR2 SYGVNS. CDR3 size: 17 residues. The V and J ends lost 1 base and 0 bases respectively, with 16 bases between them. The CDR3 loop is CASSEWVESATSYEQYF. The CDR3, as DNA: TGTGCCAGCAGTGAATGGGTGGAAAGCGCCACCTCCTACGAGCAGTACTTC.

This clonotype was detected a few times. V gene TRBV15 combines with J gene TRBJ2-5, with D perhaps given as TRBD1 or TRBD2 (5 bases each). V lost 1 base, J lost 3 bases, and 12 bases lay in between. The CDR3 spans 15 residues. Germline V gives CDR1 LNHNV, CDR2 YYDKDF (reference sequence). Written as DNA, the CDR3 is TGTGCCACCAGCAGAGCCTCCGGGACCAAAGAGACCCAGTACTTC. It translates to CATSRASGTKETQYF. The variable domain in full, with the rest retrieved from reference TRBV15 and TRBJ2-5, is DAMVIQNPRYQVTQFGKPVTLSCSQTLNHNVMYWYQQKSSQAPKLLFHYYDKDFNNEADTPDNFQSRRPNTSFCFLDIRSPGLGDTAMYLCATSRASGTKETQYFGPGTRLLVL.

CDR3 protein: CASSTKQDSPLRAFF. In DNA, the CDR3 is TGTGCCAGCAGCACGAAACAGGACAGTCCGCTGAGGGCTTTCTTT. The chain links TRBV14 to TRBJ1-1, with a weak D call TRBD1 (6 bases). CDR3 size: 15 residues. Trimming left V 5 bases short and J 11 bases short, with 24 bases between. Germline assignment: CDR1 SGHDN and CDR2 FVKESK.

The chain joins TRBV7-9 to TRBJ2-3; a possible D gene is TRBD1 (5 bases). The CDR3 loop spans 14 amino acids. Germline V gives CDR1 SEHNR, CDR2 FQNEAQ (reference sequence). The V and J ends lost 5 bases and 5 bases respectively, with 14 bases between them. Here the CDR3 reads CASSHDSWGDTQYF. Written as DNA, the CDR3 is TGTGCCAGCAGCCACGACAGCTGGGGAGATACGCAGTATTTT.

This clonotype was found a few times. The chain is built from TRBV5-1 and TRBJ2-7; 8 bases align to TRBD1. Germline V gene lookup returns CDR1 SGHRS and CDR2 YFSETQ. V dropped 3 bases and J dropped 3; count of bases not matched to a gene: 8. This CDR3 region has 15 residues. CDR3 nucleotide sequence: TGCGCCAGCAGCTCCAGACAGGGGCTAGTCTACGAGCAGTACTTC. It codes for CASSSRQGLVYEQYF. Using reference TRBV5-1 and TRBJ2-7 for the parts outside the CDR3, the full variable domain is KAGVTQTPRYLIKTRGQQVTLSCSPISGHRSVSWYQQTPGQGLQFLFEYFSETQRNKGNFPGRFSGRQFSNSRSEMNVSTLELGDSALYLCASSSRQGLVYEQYFGPGTRLTVT.

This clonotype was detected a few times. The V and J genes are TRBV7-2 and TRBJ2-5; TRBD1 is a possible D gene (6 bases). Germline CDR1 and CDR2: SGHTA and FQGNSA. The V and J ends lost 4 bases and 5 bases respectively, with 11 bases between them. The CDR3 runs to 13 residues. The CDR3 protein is CASSWTVRETQYF. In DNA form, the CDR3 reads TGTGCCAGCAGCTGGACAGTCCGGGAGACCCAGTACTTC.

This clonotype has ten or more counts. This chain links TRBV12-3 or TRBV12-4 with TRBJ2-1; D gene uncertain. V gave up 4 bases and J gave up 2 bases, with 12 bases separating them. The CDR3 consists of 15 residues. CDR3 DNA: TGTGCCAGCAGTTCCTACAAGGATGCCTACAATGAGCAGTTCTTC. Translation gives CASSSYKDAYNEQFF.

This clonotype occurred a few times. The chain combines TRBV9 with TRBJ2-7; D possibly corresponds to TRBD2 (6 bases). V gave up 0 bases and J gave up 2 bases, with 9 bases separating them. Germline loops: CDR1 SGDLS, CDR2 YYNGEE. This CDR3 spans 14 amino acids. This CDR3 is CASSVGGVAYEQYF. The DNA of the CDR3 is TGTGCCAGCAGCGTAGGGGGGGTCGCCTACGAGCAGTACTTC.

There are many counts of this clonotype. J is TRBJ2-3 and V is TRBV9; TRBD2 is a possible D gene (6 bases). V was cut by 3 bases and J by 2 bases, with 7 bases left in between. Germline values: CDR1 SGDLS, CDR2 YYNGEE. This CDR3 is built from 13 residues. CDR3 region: CASSADYTDTQYF. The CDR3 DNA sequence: TGTGCCAGCAGCGCGGACTACACAGATACGCAGTATTTT.

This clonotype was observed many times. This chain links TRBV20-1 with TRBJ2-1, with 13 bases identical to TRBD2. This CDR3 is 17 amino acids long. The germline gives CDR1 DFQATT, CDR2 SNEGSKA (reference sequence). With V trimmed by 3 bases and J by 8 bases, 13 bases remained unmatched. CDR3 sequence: CSASYPGLAGPPYEQFF. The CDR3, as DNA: TGCAGTGCTAGTTACCCGGGACTAGCGGGGCCCCCCTATGAGCAGTTCTTC.

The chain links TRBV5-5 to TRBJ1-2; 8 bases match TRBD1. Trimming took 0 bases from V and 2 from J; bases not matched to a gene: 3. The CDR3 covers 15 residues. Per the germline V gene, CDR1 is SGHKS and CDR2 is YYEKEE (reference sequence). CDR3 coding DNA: TGTGCCAGCAGCTTGGCAGGGGGCATAAACTATGGCTACACCTTC. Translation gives CASSLAGGINYGYTF.

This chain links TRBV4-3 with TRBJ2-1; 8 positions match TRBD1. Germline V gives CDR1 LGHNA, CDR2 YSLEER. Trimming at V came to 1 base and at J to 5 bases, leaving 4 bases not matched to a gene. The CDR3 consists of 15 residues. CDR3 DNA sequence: TGCGCCAGCAGCCAAGTTGGGACAGGCGACAATGAGCAGTTCTTC. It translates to CASSQVGTGDNEQFF.

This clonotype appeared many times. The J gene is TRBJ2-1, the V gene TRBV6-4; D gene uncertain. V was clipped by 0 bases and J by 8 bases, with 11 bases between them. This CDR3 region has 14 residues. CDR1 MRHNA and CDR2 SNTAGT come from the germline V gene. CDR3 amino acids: CASSDSVPPDEQFF. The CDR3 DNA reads TGTGCCAGCAGTGACTCTGTGCCGCCCGATGAGCAGTTCTTC.

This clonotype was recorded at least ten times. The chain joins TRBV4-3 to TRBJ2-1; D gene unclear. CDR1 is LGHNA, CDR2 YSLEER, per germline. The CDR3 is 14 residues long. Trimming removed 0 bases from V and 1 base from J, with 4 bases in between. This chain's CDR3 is CASSQDWSYNEQFF. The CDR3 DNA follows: TGCGCCAGCAGCCAAGATTGGTCCTACAATGAGCAGTTCTTC.

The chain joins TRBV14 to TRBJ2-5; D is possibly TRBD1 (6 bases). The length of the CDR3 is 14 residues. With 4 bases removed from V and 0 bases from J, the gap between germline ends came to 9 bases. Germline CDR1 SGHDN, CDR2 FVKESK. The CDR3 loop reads CASSPGAYQETQYF. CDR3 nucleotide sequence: TGTGCCAGCAGCCCAGGGGCTTACCAAGAGACCCAGTACTTC.

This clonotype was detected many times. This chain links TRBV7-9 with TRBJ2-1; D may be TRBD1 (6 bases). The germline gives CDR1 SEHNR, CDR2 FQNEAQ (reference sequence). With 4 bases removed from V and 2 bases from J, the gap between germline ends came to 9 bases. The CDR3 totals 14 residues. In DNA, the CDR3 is TGTGCCAGCAGCTCAGGGGCAACCTACAATGAGCAGTTCTTC. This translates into CASSSGATYNEQFF.

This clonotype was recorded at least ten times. The CDR3 loop is CASSFPGLAGGETQYF. CDR3 bases: TGTGCCAGCAGCTTTCCCGGACTAGCGGGGGGCGAGACCCAGTACTTC. This chain uses TRBV7-9 with TRBJ2-5, with 14 nucleotides matching TRBD2. This CDR3 comprises 16 residues. Germline V gives CDR1 SEHNR, CDR2 FQNEAQ (reference sequence). V lost 3 bases to trimming and J lost 5 bases; unmatched junction nucleotides: 5.

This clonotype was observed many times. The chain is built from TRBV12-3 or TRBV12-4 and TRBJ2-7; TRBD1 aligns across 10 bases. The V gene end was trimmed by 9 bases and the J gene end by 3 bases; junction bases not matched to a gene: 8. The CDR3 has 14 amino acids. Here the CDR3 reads CASKPGTGVYEQYF. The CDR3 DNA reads TGTGCCAGTAAACCGGGGACAGGGGTCTACGAGCAGTACTTC.

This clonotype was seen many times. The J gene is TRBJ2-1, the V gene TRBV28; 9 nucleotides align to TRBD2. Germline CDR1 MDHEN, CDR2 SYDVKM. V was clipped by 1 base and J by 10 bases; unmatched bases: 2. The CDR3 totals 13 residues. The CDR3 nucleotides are TGTGCCAGCAGTTTATTGGGACTAGCCGAGCAGTTCTTC. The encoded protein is CASSLLGLAEQFF.

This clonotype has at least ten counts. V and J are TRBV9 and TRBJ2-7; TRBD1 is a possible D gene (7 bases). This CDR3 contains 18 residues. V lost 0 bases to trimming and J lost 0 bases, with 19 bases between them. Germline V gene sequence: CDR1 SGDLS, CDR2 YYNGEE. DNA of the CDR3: TGTGCCAGCAGCGTAGGACCTCTGGGCAGGGGGGTCTCCTACGAGCAGTACTTC. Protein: CASSVGPLGRGVSYEQYF.

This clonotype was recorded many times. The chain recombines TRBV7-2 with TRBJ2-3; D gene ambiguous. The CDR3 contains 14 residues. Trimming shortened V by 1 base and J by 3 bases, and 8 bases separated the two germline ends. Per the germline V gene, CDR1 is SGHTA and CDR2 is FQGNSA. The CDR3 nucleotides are TGTGCCAGCAGCTTAGACCAGTCTACAGATACGCAGTATTTT. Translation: CASSLDQSTDTQYF.